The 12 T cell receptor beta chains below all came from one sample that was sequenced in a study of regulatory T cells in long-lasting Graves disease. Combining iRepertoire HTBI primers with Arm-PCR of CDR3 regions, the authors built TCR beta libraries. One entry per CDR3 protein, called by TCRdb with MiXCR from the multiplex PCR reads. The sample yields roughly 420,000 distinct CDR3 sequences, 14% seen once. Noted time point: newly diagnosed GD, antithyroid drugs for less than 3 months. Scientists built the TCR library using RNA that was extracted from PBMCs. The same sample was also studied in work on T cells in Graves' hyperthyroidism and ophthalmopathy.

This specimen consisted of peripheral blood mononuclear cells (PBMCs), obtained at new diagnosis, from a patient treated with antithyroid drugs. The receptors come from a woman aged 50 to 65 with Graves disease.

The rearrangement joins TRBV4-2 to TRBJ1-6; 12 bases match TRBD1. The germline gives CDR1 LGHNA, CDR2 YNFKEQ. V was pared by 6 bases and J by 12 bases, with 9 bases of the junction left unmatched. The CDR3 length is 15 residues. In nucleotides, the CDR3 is TGTGCCAGCAGGAGAACCGGGACAGGGGGCGAACCCCTCCACTTT. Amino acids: CASRRTGTGGEPLHF.

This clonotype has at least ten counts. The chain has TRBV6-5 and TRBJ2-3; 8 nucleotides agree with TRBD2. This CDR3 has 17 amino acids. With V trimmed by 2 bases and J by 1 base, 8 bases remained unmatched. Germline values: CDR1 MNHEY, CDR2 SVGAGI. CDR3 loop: CASSYGVGAGGTDTQYF. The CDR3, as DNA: TGTGCCAGCAGTTACGGGGTCGGAGCGGGAGGCACAGATACGCAGTATTTT.

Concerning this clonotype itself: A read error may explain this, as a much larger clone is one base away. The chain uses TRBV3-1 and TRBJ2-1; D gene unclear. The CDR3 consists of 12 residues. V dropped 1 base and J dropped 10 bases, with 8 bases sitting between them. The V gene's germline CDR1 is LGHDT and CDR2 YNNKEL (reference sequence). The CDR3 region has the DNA TGTGCCAGCAGCCAAGTCGGATTCGAGCAGTTCTTC. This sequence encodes CASSQVGFEQFF.

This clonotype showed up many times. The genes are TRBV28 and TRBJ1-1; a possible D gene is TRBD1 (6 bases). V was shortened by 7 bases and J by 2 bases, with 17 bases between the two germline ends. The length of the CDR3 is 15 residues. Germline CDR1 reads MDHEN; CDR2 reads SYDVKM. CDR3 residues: CASNLFRGLNTEAFF. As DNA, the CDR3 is TGTGCCAGCAATCTCTTCAGGGGCCTTAACACTGAAGCTTTCTTT.

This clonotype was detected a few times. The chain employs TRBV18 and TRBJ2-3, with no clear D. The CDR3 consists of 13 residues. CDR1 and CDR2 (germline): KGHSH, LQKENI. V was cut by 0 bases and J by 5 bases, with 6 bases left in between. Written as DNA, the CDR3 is TGTGCCAGCTCACCACCGACCGAAGATACGCAGTATTTT. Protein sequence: CASSPPTEDTQYF.

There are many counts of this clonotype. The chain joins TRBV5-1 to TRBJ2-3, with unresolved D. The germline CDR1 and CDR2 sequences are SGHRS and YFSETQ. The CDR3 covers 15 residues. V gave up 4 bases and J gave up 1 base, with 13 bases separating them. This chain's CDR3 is CASSLFRSGTDTQYF. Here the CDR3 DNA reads TGCGCCAGCAGCCTTTTCCGATCCGGCACAGATACGCAGTATTTT.

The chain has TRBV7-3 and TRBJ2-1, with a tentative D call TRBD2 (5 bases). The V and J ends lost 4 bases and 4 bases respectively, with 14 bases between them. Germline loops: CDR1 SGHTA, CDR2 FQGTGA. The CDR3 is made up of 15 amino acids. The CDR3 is CASSWGPGMYNEQFF. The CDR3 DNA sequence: TGTGCCAGCAGCTGGGGTCCGGGAATGTACAATGAGCAGTTCTTC.

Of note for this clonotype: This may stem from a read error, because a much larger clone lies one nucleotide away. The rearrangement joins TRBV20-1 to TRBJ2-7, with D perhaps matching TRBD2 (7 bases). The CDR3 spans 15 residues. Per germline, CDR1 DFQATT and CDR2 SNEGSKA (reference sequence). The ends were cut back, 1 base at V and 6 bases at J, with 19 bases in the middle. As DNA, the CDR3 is TGCAGTGCTAGAGGGGGGCGGGAGTTGCTCTGCGAGCAGTACTTC. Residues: CSARGGRELLCEQYF.

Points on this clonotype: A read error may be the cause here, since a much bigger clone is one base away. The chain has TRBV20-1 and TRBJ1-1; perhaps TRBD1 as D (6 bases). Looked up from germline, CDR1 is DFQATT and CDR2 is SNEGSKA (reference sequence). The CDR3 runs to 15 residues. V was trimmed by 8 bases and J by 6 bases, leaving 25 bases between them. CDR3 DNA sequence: TGCAGTACGCGAGGGGGGGGCAGCGATTCACCTGAAGCTTTCTTT. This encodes CSTRGGGSDSPEAFF.

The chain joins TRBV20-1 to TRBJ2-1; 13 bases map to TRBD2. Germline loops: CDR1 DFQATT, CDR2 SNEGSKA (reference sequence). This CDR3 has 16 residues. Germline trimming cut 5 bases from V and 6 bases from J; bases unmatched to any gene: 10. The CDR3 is CSARTSGSYYVNEQFF. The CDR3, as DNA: TGCAGTGCTCGGACTAGCGGGAGTTACTATGTCAATGAGCAGTTCTTC.

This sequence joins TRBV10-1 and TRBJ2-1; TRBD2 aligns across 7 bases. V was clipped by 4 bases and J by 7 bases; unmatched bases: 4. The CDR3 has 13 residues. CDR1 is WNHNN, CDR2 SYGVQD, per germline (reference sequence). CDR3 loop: CASSAASGNEQFF. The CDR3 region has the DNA TGCGCCAGCAGTGCGGCTAGCGGTAATGAGCAGTTCTTC.

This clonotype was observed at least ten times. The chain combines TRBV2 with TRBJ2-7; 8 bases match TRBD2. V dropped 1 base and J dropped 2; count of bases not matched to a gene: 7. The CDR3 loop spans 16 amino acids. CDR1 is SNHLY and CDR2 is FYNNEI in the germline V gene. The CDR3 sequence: CASSEGLAGFTYEQYF. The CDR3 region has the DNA TGTGCCAGCAGTGAAGGTCTAGCGGGCTTTACCTACGAGCAGTACTTC.